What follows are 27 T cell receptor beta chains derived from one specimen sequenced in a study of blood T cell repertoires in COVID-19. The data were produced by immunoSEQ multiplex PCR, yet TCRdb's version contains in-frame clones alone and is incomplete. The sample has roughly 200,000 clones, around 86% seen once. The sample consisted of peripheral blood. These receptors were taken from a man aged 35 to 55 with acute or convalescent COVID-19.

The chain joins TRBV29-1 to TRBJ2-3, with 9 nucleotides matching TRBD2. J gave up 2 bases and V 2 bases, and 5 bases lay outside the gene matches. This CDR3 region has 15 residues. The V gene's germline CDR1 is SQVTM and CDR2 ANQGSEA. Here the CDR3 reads CSVERLAGITDTQYF. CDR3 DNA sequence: TGCAGCGTTGAAAGGCTAGCGGGAATCACAGATACGCAGTATTTT.

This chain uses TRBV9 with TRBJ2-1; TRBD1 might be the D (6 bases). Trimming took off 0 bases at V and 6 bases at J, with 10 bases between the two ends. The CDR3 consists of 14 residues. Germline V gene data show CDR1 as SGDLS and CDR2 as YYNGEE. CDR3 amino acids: CASSVAQGGNEQFF. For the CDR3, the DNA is TGTGCCAGCAGCGTAGCACAGGGTGGCAATGAGCAGTTCTTC.

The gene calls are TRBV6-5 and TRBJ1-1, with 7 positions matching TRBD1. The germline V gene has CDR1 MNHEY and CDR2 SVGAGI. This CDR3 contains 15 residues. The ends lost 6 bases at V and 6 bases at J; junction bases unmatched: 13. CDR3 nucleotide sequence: TGTGCCAGCAGCCAGAGACAGGGAGTCTTGGCTGAAGCTTTCTTT. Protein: CASSQRQGVLAEAFF.

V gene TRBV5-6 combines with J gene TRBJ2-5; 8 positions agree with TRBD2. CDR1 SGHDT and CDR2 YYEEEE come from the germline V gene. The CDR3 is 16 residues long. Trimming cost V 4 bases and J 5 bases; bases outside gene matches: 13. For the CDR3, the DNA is TGTGCCAGCAGCAAGGGCGGGACTAGATCGGGGGAGACCCAGTACTTC. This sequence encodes CASSKGGTRSGETQYF.

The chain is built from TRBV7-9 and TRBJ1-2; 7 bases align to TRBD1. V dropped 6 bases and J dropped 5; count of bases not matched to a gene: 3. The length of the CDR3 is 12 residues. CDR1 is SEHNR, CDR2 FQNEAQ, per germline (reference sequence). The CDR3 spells CASSIRGYGYTF. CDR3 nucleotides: TGTGCCAGCAGTATCAGGGGGTATGGCTACACCTTC.

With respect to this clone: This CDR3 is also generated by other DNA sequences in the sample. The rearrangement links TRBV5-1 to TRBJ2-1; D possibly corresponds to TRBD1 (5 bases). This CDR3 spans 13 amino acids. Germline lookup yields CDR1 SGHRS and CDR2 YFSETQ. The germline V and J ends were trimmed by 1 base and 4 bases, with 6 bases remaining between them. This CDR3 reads CASSLTGYNEQFF. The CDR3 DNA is TGCGCCAGCAGCTTGACAGGATACAATGAGCAGTTCTTC.

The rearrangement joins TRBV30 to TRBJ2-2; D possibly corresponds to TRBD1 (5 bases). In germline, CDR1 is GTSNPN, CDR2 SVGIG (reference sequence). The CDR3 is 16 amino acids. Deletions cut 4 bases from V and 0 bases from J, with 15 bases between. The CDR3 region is CAWKSGNVPNTGELFF. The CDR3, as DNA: TGTGCCTGGAAGTCAGGGAACGTACCGAACACCGGGGAGCTGTTTTTT.

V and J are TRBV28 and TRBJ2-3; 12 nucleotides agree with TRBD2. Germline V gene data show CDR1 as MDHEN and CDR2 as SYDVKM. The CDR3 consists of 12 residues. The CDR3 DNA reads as TGTACTAGCGGGGGGACCACAGATACGCAGTATTTT. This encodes CTSGGTTDTQYF.

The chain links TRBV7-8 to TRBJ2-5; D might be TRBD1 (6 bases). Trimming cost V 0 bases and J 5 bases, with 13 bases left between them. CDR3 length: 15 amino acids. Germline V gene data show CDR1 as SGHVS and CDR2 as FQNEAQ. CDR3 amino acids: CASSLAQRGWETQYF. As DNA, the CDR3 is TGTGCCAGCAGCTTAGCACAGAGGGGGTGGGAGACCCAGTACTTC. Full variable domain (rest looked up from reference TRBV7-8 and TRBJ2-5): GAGVSQSPRYKVAKRGQDVALRCDPISGHVSLFWYQQALGQGPEFLTYFQNEAQLDKSGLPSDRFFAERPEGSVSTLKIQRTQQEDSAVYLCASSLAQRGWETQYFGPGTRLLVL.

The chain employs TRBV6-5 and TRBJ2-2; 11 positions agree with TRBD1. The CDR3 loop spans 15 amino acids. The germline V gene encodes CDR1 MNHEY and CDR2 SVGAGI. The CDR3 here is CGVEPAGQGAGELFF. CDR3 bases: TGTGGCGTAGAACCCGCGGGACAGGGGGCCGGGGAGCTGTTTTTT.

As DNA, the CDR3 is TGCGCCAGCAGCTCCGGGACACAATCCTACAATGAGCAGTTCTTC. This gives the protein CASSSGTQSYNEQFF. The chain links TRBV5-1 to TRBJ2-1; maybe TRBD1 (6 bases). The germline V gene has CDR1 SGHRS and CDR2 YFSETQ. Trimming took 3 bases from V and 1 from J, leaving 11 bases between them. The CDR3 contains 15 residues.

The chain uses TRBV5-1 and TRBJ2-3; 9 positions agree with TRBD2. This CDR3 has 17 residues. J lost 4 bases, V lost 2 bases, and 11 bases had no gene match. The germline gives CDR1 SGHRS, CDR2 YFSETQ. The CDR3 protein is CASSFSLAGSGSDTQYF. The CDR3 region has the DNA TGCGCCAGCAGCTTCTCACTAGCGGGTAGTGGGTCAGATACGCAGTATTTT. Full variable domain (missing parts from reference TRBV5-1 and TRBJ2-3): KAGVTQTPRYLIKTRGQQVTLSCSPISGHRSVSWYQQTPGQGLQFLFEYFSETQRNKGNFPGRFSGRQFSNSRSEMNVSTLELGDSALYLCASSFSLAGSGSDTQYFGPGTRLTVL.

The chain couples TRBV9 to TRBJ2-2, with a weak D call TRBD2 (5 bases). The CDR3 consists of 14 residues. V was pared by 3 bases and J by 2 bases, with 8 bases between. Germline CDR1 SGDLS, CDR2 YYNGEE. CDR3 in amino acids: CASSATTNTGELFF. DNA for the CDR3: TGTGCCAGCAGCGCGACTACTAACACCGGGGAGCTGTTTTTT.

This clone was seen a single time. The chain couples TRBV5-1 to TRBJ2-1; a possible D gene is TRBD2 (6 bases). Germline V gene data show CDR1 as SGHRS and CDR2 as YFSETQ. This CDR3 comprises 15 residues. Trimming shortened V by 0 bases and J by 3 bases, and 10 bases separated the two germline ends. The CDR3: CASSLAGDFYNEQFF. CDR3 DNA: TGCGCCAGCAGCTTGGCGGGGGACTTCTACAATGAGCAGTTCTTC. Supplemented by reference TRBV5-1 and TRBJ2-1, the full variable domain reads KAGVTQTPRYLIKTRGQQVTLSCSPISGHRSVSWYQQTPGQGLQFLFEYFSETQRNKGNFPGRFSGRQFSNSRSEMNVSTLELGDSALYLCASSLAGDFYNEQFFGPGTRLTVL.

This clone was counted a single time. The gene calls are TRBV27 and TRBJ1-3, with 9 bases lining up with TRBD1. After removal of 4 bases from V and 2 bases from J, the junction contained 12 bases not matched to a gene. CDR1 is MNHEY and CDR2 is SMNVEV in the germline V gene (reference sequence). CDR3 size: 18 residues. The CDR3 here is CASSSFPRQGVAGNTIYF. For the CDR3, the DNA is TGTGCCAGCAGTTCCTTTCCTCGACAGGGGGTGGCTGGAAACACCATATATTTT.

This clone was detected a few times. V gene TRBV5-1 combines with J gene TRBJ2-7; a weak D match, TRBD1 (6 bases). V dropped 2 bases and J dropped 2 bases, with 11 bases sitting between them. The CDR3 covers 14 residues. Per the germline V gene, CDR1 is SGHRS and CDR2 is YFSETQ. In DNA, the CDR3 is TGCGCCAGCAGCTTACAGGGAACTACCTACGAGCAGTACTTC. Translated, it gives CASSLQGTTYEQYF.

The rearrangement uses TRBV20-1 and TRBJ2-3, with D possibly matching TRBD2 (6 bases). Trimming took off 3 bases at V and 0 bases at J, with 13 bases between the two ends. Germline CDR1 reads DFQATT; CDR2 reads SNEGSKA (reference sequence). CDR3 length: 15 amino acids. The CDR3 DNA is TGCAGTGCTAGTTTCGGGAGAACTAGCACAGATACGCAGTATTTT. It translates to CSASFGRTSTDTQYF.

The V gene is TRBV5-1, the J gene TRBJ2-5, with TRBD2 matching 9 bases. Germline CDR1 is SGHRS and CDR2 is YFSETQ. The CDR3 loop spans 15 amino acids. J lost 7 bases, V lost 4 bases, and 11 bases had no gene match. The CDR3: CASSDGTSMFGTQYF. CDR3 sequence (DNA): TGCGCCAGCAGCGACGGGACTAGCATGTTTGGGACCCAGTACTTC. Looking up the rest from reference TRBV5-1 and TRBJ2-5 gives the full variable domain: KAGVTQTPRYLIKTRGQQVTLSCSPISGHRSVSWYQQTPGQGLQFLFEYFSETQRNKGNFPGRFSGRQFSNSRSEMNVSTLELGDSALYLCASSDGTSMFGTQYFGPGTRLLVL.

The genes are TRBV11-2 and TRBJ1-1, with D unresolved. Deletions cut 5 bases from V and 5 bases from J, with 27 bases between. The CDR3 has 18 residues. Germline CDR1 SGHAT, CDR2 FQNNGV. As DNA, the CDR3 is TGTGCCAGCAGCCCTTCCTCCGGGATATTTCGTACGAAGACTGAAGCTTTCTTT. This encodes CASSPSSGIFRTKTEAFF.

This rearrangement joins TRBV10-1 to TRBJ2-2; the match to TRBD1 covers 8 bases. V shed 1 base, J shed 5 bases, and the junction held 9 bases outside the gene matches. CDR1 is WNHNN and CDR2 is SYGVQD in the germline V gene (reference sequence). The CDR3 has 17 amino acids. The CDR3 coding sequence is TGCGCCAGCAGTGAGTTCCTGGGACAGGTCGGAACCGGGGAGCTGTTTTTT. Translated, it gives CASSEFLGQVGTGELFF.

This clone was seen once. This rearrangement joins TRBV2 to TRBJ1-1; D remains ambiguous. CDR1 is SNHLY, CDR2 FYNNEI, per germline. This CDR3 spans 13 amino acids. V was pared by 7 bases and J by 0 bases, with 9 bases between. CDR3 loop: CASTRDVNTEAFF. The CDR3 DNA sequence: TGTGCCAGCACGAGGGATGTGAACACTGAAGCTTTCTTT.

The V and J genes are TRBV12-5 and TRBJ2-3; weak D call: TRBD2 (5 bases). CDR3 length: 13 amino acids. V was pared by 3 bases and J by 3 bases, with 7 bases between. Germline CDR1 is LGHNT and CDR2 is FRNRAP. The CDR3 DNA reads TGTGCTAGTGGTTTCTCGGGAACAGATACGCAGTATTTT. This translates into CASGFSGTDTQYF.

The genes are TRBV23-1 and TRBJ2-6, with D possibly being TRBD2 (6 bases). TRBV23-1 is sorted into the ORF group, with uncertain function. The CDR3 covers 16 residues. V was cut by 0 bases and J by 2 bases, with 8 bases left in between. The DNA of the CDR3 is TGCGCCAGCAGTCAATCGGCGGGAACTGGGGCCAACGTCCTGACTTTC. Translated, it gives CASSQSAGTGANVLTF.

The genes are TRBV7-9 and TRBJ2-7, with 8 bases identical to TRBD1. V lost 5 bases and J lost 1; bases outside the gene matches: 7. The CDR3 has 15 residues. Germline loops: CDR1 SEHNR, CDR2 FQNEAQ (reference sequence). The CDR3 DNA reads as TGTGCCAGCAGCCCCGGGACAGGTGCTTCCTACGAGCAGTACTTC. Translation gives CASSPGTGASYEQYF.

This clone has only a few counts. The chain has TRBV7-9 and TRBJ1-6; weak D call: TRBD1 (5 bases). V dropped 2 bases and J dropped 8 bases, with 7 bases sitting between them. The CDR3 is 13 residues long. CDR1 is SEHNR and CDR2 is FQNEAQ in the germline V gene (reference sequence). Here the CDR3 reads CASSLKGDSPLHF. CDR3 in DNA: TGTGCCAGCAGCTTAAAAGGGGATTCACCCCTCCACTTT.

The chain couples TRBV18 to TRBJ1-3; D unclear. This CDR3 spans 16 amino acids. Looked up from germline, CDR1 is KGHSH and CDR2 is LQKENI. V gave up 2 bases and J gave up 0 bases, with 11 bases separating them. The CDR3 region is CASSPVATSSGNTIYF. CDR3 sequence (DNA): TGTGCCAGCTCACCAGTCGCGACAAGCTCTGGAAACACCATATATTTT.

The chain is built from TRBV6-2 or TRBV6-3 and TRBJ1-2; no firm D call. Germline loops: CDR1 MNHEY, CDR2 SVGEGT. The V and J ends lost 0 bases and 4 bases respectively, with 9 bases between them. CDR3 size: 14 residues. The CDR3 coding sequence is TGTGCCAGCAGTTACTCAGCATCGGGCTATGGCTACACCTTC. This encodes CASSYSASGYGYTF.